This passage covers 10 T cell receptor beta chains from one sample sequenced in a study of OX40 agonist ivuxolimab in advanced cancers. The assay was immunoSEQ multiplex PCR, and TCRdb's table has in-frame clones only and misses some. This table has about 54,000 clones, approximately 90% appearing once. Sequenced material: CD4+ or CD8+ T cells sorted from blood, taken in a trial of the OX40 agonist ivuxolimab. These receptors all come from an adult with an advanced solid tumor such as melanoma, head and neck, liver or kidney cancer.

This chain links TRBV2 with TRBJ1-1; D ambiguous. This CDR3 is 14 amino acids long. In germline, CDR1 is SNHLY, CDR2 FYNNEI. The V gene lost 0 bases and the J gene lost 6 bases, with 11 bases spanning the gap. The CDR3 sequence is CASSEANRRAEAFF. DNA of the CDR3: TGTGCCAGCAGTGAAGCAAATCGGCGTGCTGAAGCTTTCTTT. Complete variable domain (other parts from reference TRBV2 and TRBJ1-1): EPEVTQTPSHQVTQMGQEVILRCVPISNHLYFYWYRQILGQKVEFLVSFYNNEISEKSEIFDDQFSVERPDGSNFTLKIRSTKLEDSAMYFCASSEANRRAEAFFGQGTRLTVV.

The sample holds a few counts of this clone. The chain couples TRBV5-4 to TRBJ1-1; D gene uncertain. Between the trimmed V and J ends, which lost 5 bases and 6 bases, there was a span of 8 bases. This CDR3 region has 11 residues. The V gene's germline CDR1 is SGHNT and CDR2 YYREEE (reference sequence). In nucleotides, the CDR3 is TGTGCCAGCAGTGGAGGCGCTGAAGCTTTCTTT. This sequence encodes CASSGGAEAFF.

The rearrangement links TRBV20-1 to TRBJ2-5; 7 bases are shared with TRBD1. Gene TRBJ2-7 matches the end of the DNA better, so the J call may be wrong. In germline, CDR1 is DFQATT, CDR2 SNEGSKA (reference sequence). The CDR3 sequence is 10 residues long. This CDR3 reads CSATGVEQYF. The CDR3 DNA follows: TGCAGTGCCACAGGGGTCGAGCAGTACTTC.

V is TRBV7-9 and J is TRBJ2-2; either TRBD1 or TRBD2 may supply D (6 bases each). Trimming took 6 bases from V and 6 from J, leaving 17 bases between them. This CDR3 spans 15 amino acids. Germline CDR1 and CDR2: SEHNR and FQNEAQ (reference sequence). CDR3 sequence: CASRNKGGAAGELFF. The DNA for the CDR3 is TGTGCCAGCAGGAACAAGGGGGGAGCCGCCGGGGAGCTGTTTTTT. The variable domain in full, completed from reference TRBV7-9 and TRBJ2-2, reads DTGVSQNPRHKITKRGQNVTFRCDPISEHNRLYWYRQTLGQGPEFLTYFQNEAQLEKSRLLSDRFSAERPKGSFSTLEIQRTEQGDSAMYLCASRNKGGAAGELFFGEGSRLTVL.

The chain is built from TRBV7-2 and TRBJ2-7; D not resolved. CDR3 size: 15 residues. Germline CDR1 and CDR2: SGHTA and FQGNSA. V was trimmed by 1 base and J by 5 bases, leaving 15 bases between them. CDR3 in DNA: TGTGCCAGCAGCTTAGTACCGGAATTGTGGGACGAGCAGTACTTC. Residues: CASSLVPELWDEQYF. Full variable domain (missing parts from reference TRBV7-2 and TRBJ2-7): GAGVSQSPSNKVTEKGKDVELRCDPISGHTALYWYRQSLGQGLEFLIYFQGNSAPDKSGLPSDRFSAERTGGSVSTLTIQRTQQEDSAVYLCASSLVPELWDEQYFGPGTRLTVT.

Notes on this clone: An end of the junction does not agree with germline; a read error may underlie this. The chain has TRBV7-7 and TRBJ2-5, with D hard to call. CDR1 and CDR2 (germline): SSHAT, FNYEAQ (reference sequence). The CDR3 is 13 amino acids. The CDR3 DNA sequence: TGTGCTAGCAGCTTAATGGTGTTGGAGACCCAGTACTTC. Its protein is CASSLMVLETQYF. The full variable domain, rest sourced from reference TRBV7-7 and TRBJ2-5, is GAGVSQSPRYKVTKRGQDVTLRCDPISSHATLYWYQQALGQGPEFLTYFNYEAQPDKSGLPSDRFSAERPEGSISTLTIQRTEQRDSAMYRCASSLMVLETQYFGPGTRLLVL.

The gene calls are TRBV7-9 and TRBJ2-3; D possibly corresponds to TRBD2 (5 bases). The V and J ends lost 4 bases and 4 bases respectively, with 6 bases between them. The CDR3 consists of 12 residues. Germline V gene lookup returns CDR1 SEHNR and CDR2 FQNEAQ (reference sequence). Written as DNA, the CDR3 is TGTGCCAGCAGCTCGGGATCAGATACGCAGTATTTT. Translated, it gives CASSSGSDTQYF.

The V call is TRBV7-9, the J call TRBJ2-2; 9 nucleotides line up with TRBD1. Germline V gives CDR1 SEHNR, CDR2 FQNEAQ (reference sequence). The CDR3 contains 15 residues. V trimming: 5 bases; J trimming: 5 bases; junction bases outside the gene matches: 6. CDR3 DNA: TGTGCCAGCAGCCCACAGGGGGCGTCGACCGGGGAGCTGTTTTTT. Protein: CASSPQGASTGELFF.

This chain joins TRBV2 and TRBJ2-3, with D perhaps matching TRBD1 (5 bases). CDR3 length: 10 amino acids. From germline, CDR1 is SNHLY and CDR2 FYNNEI. V shed 7 bases and J shed 9 bases, with 8 bases lying between them. CDR3 in amino acids: CASTTGTQYF. The CDR3 DNA is TGTGCCAGCACCACAGGAACGCAGTATTTT.

The chain carries TRBV30 and TRBJ2-7; D not certain. CDR1 is GTSNPN, CDR2 SVGIG, per germline (reference sequence). The CDR3 has 13 amino acids. With 2 bases removed from V and 3 bases from J, the gap between germline ends came to 11 bases. The CDR3 coding sequence is TGTGCCTGGAGTCCTGGGGAATTCTACGAGCAGTACTTC. It yields the protein CAWSPGEFYEQYF.